These 28 T cell receptor beta chains were sequenced from one sample in a study of CD8+ T cells in alopecia areata. Pooled cells of cutaneous lymph node origin were sorted on CD4, CD8alpha, NKG2D, NKG2ACE and other markers. Extracted from the samples, RNA was reverse transcribed into cDNA to serve as the sequencing template. The method was immunoSEQ multiplex PCR; TCRdb's version includes in-frame clones alone and lacks a portion of them. The counts give more than 250,000 clones, none of them seen only once; 1.2% is held by the top ten. Sequencing was carried out using CD4+ T cells sorted from a lymph node. The receptors were sampled from a C3H/HeJ mouse with alopecia areata. For this mouse line, the MHC haplotype is H2-k.

As to this clone: The gene names here belong to mouse. Sequencing ends 4 residues short of the CDR3 end; the germline J gene provides the rest. The chain couples TRBV13-3 to TRBJ2-2; tentative D call: TRBD1 (6 bases). Trimming left V 0 bases short and J 1 base short, with 10 bases between. CDR1 and CDR2 from the germline V gene are NNHDY and SYVADS. This CDR3 is 16 amino acids long. The chain's CDR3 is CASSDADSQNTGQLYF. The sequenced part of the CDR3 DNA is TGTGCCAGCAGTGATGCGGACAGCCAAAACACCGGG.

To note about this clone: The gene names given are mouse names. With the read ending 4 residues before the CDR3 end, the germline J gene is used to fill in that end. The sample has other DNA sequences that encode this CDR3 too. V usage is TRBV31 and J usage is TRBJ2-2; 10 bases map to TRBD2. Looked up from germline, CDR1 is GKSSPN and CDR2 is SITVG. V lost 1 base, J lost 0 bases, and 2 bases stayed unmatched. There are 16 residues in the CDR3. The sequenced part of the CDR3 DNA is TGTGCCTGGAGTCAAGGACTGGGGGCAAACACCGGG. The encoded protein is CAWSQGLGANTG. The entire CDR3 is CAWSQGLGANTGQLYF.

This clone has only a few counts. Gene names refer to mouse genes. The read gets to within 4 residues of the CDR3 end, and the germline J gene fills in the rest. The chain combines TRBV19 with TRBJ2-3, with 11 bases matching TRBD1. Per germline, CDR1 FNHDT and CDR2 SITEND (reference sequence). The CDR3 extends over 16 amino acids. The trim removed 2 bases at V and 2 bases at J, leaving 4 bases unmatched. The chain's CDR3 is CASSMDRGRDAETLYF. Partial CDR3 DNA: TGTGCCAGCAGTATGGACAGGGGGCGCGATGCAGAA.

This clone appeared a few times. The gene names given are mouse names. The DNA ends 4 residues before the CDR3 does, and the rest of the CDR3 is filled in from the germline J gene. The chain recombines TRBV1 with TRBJ2-3; no clear D gene. The CDR3 contains 13 residues. CDR1 and CDR2 from the germline V gene are NSQYPW and LRSPGD (reference sequence). V shed 5 bases and J shed 0 bases, with 6 bases lying between them. CDR3 DNA, as far as it was read: TGCACCTGCAGTCAAACTAGTGCAGAA. Protein: CTCSQTSAE. From start to end, the CDR3 is CTCSQTSAETLYF.

This clone showed up just a few times. Gene names and germline match the mouse. Sequencing ends 3 residues short of the CDR3 end; the germline J gene provides the rest. V is TRBV29 and J is TRBJ1-6; possibly TRBD1 for D (6 bases). TRBJ1-6 is an ORF, and what it does is uncertain. V was pared by 5 bases and J by 7 bases, with 12 bases between. Per the germline V gene, CDR1 is MSHET and CDR2 is SYDVDS. CDR3 length: 14 amino acids. The DNA read from the CDR3 is TGTGCTAGCAGTCGCCGGGACAACAATTCGCCC. Encoded protein: CASSRRDNNSP. The whole CDR3 region reads CASSRRDNNSPLYF.

Regarding this clone: This may arise from a read error, as a much more abundant clone is one base away. Gene names refer to mouse genes. The CDR3 end falls 4 residues outside the read, so it is completed with the germline J gene. The same CDR3 is also encoded by other DNA sequences in this sample. The chain couples TRBV13-2 to TRBJ2-5, with D maybe TRBD2 (6 bases). The ends were cut back, 0 bases at V and 2 bases at J, with 7 bases in the middle. Germline V CDR1 and CDR2: NNHNN, SYGAGS (reference sequence). The CDR3 runs 14 residues. The CDR3 region is CASGDAWGQDTQYF. The DNA read from the CDR3 is TGTGCCAGCGGTGATGCCTGGGGCCAAGAC.

Concerning this clone itself: Genes here carry mouse names. The read ends 4 residues early relative to the CDR3; the germline J gene fills the gap. V gene TRBV19 combines with J gene TRBJ1-2; the D gene is possibly TRBD1 (5 bases). V was pared by 2 bases and J by 4 bases, with 9 bases between. This CDR3 spans 13 amino acids. CDR1 FNHDT and CDR2 SITEND come from the germline V gene (reference sequence). The CDR3: CASSIWGFSDYTF. The sequenced part of the CDR3 DNA is TGTGCCAGCAGTATTTGGGGGTTCTCC.

Regarding this clone: Genes and germline come from the mouse. Read coverage stops 4 residues before the CDR3 terminus; the germline J gene supplies the remainder. The chain is built from TRBV13-2 and TRBJ2-1; D uncertain. Trimming shortened V by 5 bases and J by 3 bases, and 6 bases separated the two germline ends. CDR1 and CDR2 from the germline V gene are NNHNN and SYGAGS (reference sequence). The CDR3 is 12 residues long. The covered CDR3 bases are TGTGCCAGCGGGACAACCTATGCT. Protein sequence: CASGTTYA. The entire CDR3 is CASGTTYAEQFF.

This clone was seen a handful of times. Mouse names are used for the genes. Read data end 4 residues before the CDR3 end; the end is taken from the germline J gene. This rearrangement joins TRBV13-2 to TRBJ2-2, with a possible D match to TRBD1 (7 bases). CDR3 length: 16 residues. Deletions cut 1 base from V and 2 bases from J, with 12 bases between. Germline V gene data show CDR1 as NNHNN and CDR2 as SYGAGS (reference sequence). The sequenced part of the CDR3 DNA is TGTGCCAGCGGTGATTGGAGGGGGCGGAACACCGGG. Amino acid sequence: CASGDWRGRNTG. From start to end, the CDR3 is CASGDWRGRNTGQLYF.

This clone came up a few times. This may stem from a read error, because a much larger clone lies one nucleotide away. The listed genes are named as in mouse. The DNA ends 4 residues before the CDR3 does, and the rest of the CDR3 is filled in from the germline J gene. Other DNA sequences of this sample code for an identical CDR3. The chain combines TRBV13-3 with TRBJ1-1; D possibly corresponds to TRBD1 (5 bases). Per the germline V gene, CDR1 is NNHDY and CDR2 is SYVADS. V was clipped by 2 bases and J by 1 base, with 6 bases between them. This CDR3 has 13 residues. The CDR3 DNA, read in part, is TGTGCCAGCAGTGACCAGGGGAACACA. Protein product: CASSDQGNT. The whole CDR3 is CASSDQGNTEVFF.

This clone appeared a few times. The genes are named according to mouse. The read terminates 3 residues before the CDR3 end, so the remaining end is supplied by the germline J gene. The chain links TRBV13-3 to TRBJ1-6; TRBD1 might be the D (6 bases). TRBJ1-6 is an open reading frame, and its role is uncertain. Germline CDR1 reads NNHDY; CDR2 reads SYVADS. This CDR3 has 12 residues. Here the CDR3 reads CASSDGDMPLYF. The sequenced part of the CDR3 DNA is TGTGCCAGCAGTGATGGGGACATGCCC.

This clone was picked up a small number of times. Gene names and germline match the mouse. The read falls 4 residues short of the CDR3 end, and the missing part is taken from the germline J gene. The chain employs TRBV13-2 and TRBJ1-2; 8 positions match TRBD1. This CDR3 is built from 14 residues. The germline gives CDR1 NNHNN, CDR2 SYGAGS (reference sequence). After removal of 4 bases from V and 1 base from J, the junction contained 3 bases not matched to a gene. Partial CDR3 DNA: TGTGCCAGCGGTAGGGGGACAGGAAACTCC. Translated: CASGRGTGNS. The whole CDR3 protein reads CASGRGTGNSDYTF.

This clone was seen only a few times. The gene names given are mouse names. The sequence runs out 4 residues before the end of the CDR3; the remainder is reconstructed from the germline J gene. J is TRBJ1-1 and V is TRBV19, with 8 bases lining up with TRBD1. The CDR3 runs to 15 residues. The ends lost 6 bases at V and 1 base at J; junction bases unmatched: 8. Germline CDR1 reads FNHDT; CDR2 reads SITEND (reference sequence). CDR3 bases read: TGTGCCAGCACTGCCCAGGGGGCGCGAAACACA. This sequence encodes CASTAQGARNT. In full, the CDR3 is CASTAQGARNTEVFF.

Ten or more counts support this clone. Mouse gene names apply. The CDR3 goes on 4 residues after the read ends, and that part is filled in from the germline J gene. The chain uses TRBV31 and TRBJ2-1; 7 nucleotides line up with TRBD1. The germline V gene has CDR1 GKSSPN and CDR2 SITVG. The J segment lost 5 bases and the V segment lost 8 bases, leaving 3 bases of the junction unmatched. The CDR3 has 11 residues. CDR3 amino acids: CAGGQHAEQFF. The sequenced CDR3 bases are TGTGCCGGGGGACAGCATGCT.

This clone was observed a handful of times. The gene names here belong to mouse. The read ends 4 residues before the CDR3 terminus; that terminus is restored from the germline J gene. Other DNA sequences within the sample encode an identical CDR3. The chain has TRBV1 and TRBJ2-1; 10 nucleotides agree with TRBD2. Per germline, CDR1 NSQYPW and CDR2 LRSPGD (reference sequence). The trim removed 0 bases at V and 3 bases at J, leaving 2 bases unmatched. This CDR3 contains 16 residues. The sequenced CDR3 bases are TGCACCTGCAGTGCAGATTGGACTGGGGGCTATGCT. This encodes CTCSADWTGGYA. The whole CDR3 reads CTCSADWTGGYAEQFF. The full variable domain, rest sourced from reference TRBV1 and TRBJ2-1, is VTLLEQNPRWRLVPRGQAVNLRCILKNSQYPWMSWYQQDLQKQLQWLFTLRSPGDKEVKSLPGADYLATRVTDTELRLQVANMSQGRTLYCTCSADWTGGYAEQFFGPGTRLTVL.

The sample holds a few counts of this clone. The germline and genes are mouse ones. The read is 4 residues too short to cover the CDR3 end, so that end is filled in from the germline J gene. The chain links TRBV13-3 to TRBJ2-3, with D perhaps TRBD2 (7 bases). This CDR3 comprises 15 residues. From germline, CDR1 is NNHDY and CDR2 SYVADS. V gave up 3 bases and J gave up 0 bases, with 11 bases separating them. The CDR3 sequence is CASSGGASSAETLYF. Partial CDR3 DNA: TGTGCCAGCAGTGGGGGGGCGTCTAGTGCAGAA.

In its sample, this clone was seen a few times. These gene names are mouse names. From the germline J gene comes the end of the CDR3, since the read stops 4 residues before it. V and J are TRBV19 and TRBJ2-1, with 8 bases identical to TRBD1. The germline CDR1 and CDR2 sequences are FNHDT and SITEND (reference sequence). This CDR3 is 15 amino acids long. With V trimmed by 5 bases and J by 3 bases, 7 bases remained unmatched. CDR3 loop: CASSSGTGLYAEQFF. CDR3 DNA, as far as it was read: TGTGCCAGCAGCTCCGGGACAGGACTCTATGCT. Full variable domain (remainder filled in from reference TRBV19 and TRBJ2-1): GGIITQTPKFLIGQEGQKLTLKCQQNFNHDTMYWYRQDSGKGLRLIYYSITENDLQKGDLSEGYDASREKKSSFSLTVTSAQKNEMAVFLCASSSGTGLYAEQFFGPGTRLTVL.

At least ten counts were recorded for this clone. Here the gene names and germline are mouse. Read coverage stops 4 residues before the CDR3 terminus; the germline J gene supplies the remainder. The chain has TRBV13-1 and TRBJ2-7; TRBD1 matches 7 bases. The CDR3 covers 15 residues. Germline-derived CDR1 and CDR2 are NSHNY and SYGAGN. J was trimmed by 0 bases and V by 3 bases; bases with no gene match: 6. The DNA read from the CDR3 is TGTGCCAGCAGTGGCCCGGGACAGAGCTCCTAT. Encoded protein: CASSGPGQSSY. The CDR3 reads in full as CASSGPGQSSYEQYF.

In the case of this clone: The genes and germline here are from mouse. The CDR3 here is CAWSLRDRNSDYTF. Incomplete CDR3 DNA: TGTGCCTGGAGTCTACGGGACAGGAACTCC. The rearrangement joins TRBV31 to TRBJ1-2; 8 bases match TRBD1. The missing CDR3 end, 4 residues past where the read stops, is filled in from the germline J gene. CDR3 length: 14 amino acids. Germline V gene lookup returns CDR1 GKSSPN and CDR2 SITVG. The V gene end was trimmed by 0 bases and the J gene end by 2 bases; junction bases not matched to a gene: 2.

This clone was counted a few times. The gene names here belong to mouse. Sequencing ends 4 residues short of the CDR3 end; the germline J gene provides the rest. The chain carries TRBV5 and TRBJ2-1; D is ambiguous. This CDR3 contains 12 residues. V lost 0 bases, J lost 6 bases, and 3 bases lay in between. CDR1 LGHNA and CDR2 YNLKQL come from the germline V gene (reference sequence). The CDR3: CASSQDTAEQFF. The CDR3 bases that were read are TGTGCCAGCAGCCAAGACACTGCT.

Concerning this clone itself: Gene names follow the mouse nomenclature. The read halts 4 residues ahead of the CDR3 end, with the missing end drawn from the germline J gene. This rearrangement joins TRBV13-1 to TRBJ1-1, with D possibly matching TRBD1 (6 bases). V dropped 3 bases and J dropped 2 bases, with 14 bases sitting between them. The CDR3 sequence is 15 residues long. Looked up from germline, CDR1 is NSHNY and CDR2 is SYGAGN. The sequenced part of the CDR3 DNA is TGTGCCAGCAGTGGGCCGGGACATCTCAACACA. Translating it yields CASSGPGHLNT. The CDR3 reads in full as CASSGPGHLNTEVFF.

This clone has only a few counts. Gene names and germline refer to mouse. The CDR3 end lies 3 residues beyond the end of the read and is filled in from the germline J gene. This chain joins TRBV13-3 and TRBJ1-6; no reliable D call. TRBJ1-6 is known as an ORF, though its function is uncertain. The CDR3 consists of 12 residues. Germline CDR1 NNHDY, CDR2 SYVADS. Trimming removed 2 bases at V and 7 bases at J, with 4 bases between. CDR3 region: CASSETNSPLYF. CDR3 bases read: TGTGCCAGCAGTGAGACAAATTCGCCC.

As for this clone: Here the gene names and germline are mouse. The missing CDR3 end, 4 residues past where the read stops, is filled in from the germline J gene. The chain joins TRBV13-1 to TRBJ2-1; D is perhaps TRBD1 (6 bases). Between the trimmed V and J ends, which lost 5 bases and 2 bases, there was a span of 11 bases. Germline V gene sequence: CDR1 NSHNY, CDR2 SYGAGN. The CDR3 has 14 residues. CDR3 DNA, as far as it was read: TGTGCCAGCAGCACCGGGACATACTATGCT. Protein sequence: CASSTGTYYA. The whole CDR3 reads CASSTGTYYAEQFF.

This clone occurred many times. The gene names given are mouse names. The CDR3 is cut off 4 residues early in the read; its end comes from the germline J gene. The V call is TRBV1, the J call TRBJ2-1; 9 bases map to TRBD2. The V segment lost 0 bases and the J segment 6 bases; nucleotides outside the gene matches: 6. The CDR3 runs 16 residues. CDR1 is NSQYPW, CDR2 LRSPGD, per germline (reference sequence). CDR3 DNA, as far as it was read: TGCACCTGCAGTGCAGAGGTTGGGGGGGCGCTTGCT. Translation gives CTCSAEVGGALA. The CDR3 reads in full as CTCSAEVGGALAEQFF.

This clone was found a few times. The listed genes are named as in mouse. The read halts 4 residues ahead of the CDR3 end, with the missing end drawn from the germline J gene. V gene TRBV13-1 combines with J gene TRBJ2-3; 9 nucleotides line up with TRBD1. CDR1 NSHNY and CDR2 SYGAGN come from the germline V gene. This CDR3 is built from 15 residues. The junction had 2 bases not matched to a gene; V was cut back by 3 bases and J by 0 bases. The DNA read from the CDR3 is TGTGCCAGCAGTGGGGACAGGGAAAGTGCAGAA. This encodes CASSGDRESAE. The entire CDR3 protein is CASSGDRESAETLYF.

This clone was picked up a small number of times. Mouse gene names and germline throughout. The read terminates 4 residues before the CDR3 end, so the remaining end is supplied by the germline J gene. This chain joins TRBV13-2 and TRBJ2-2; perhaps TRBD1 as D (6 bases). This CDR3 has 15 residues. Trimming stripped 3 bases from V and 0 bases from J, with 9 bases between. Germline CDR1 and CDR2: NNHNN and SYGAGS (reference sequence). CDR3 DNA (partial): TGTGCCAGCGGTGGGGGACAAACAAACACCGGG. It is translated as CASGGGQTNTG. The CDR3 as a whole reads CASGGGQTNTGQLYF.

This clone was counted a few times. Gene and germline names: mouse. The missing CDR3 end, 4 residues past where the read stops, is filled in from the germline J gene. At the DNA level, this CDR3 is encoded by other sequences in the same sample as well. The rearrangement joins TRBV31 to TRBJ1-2; D possibly corresponds to TRBD1 (5 bases). The ends were cut back, 3 bases at V and 0 bases at J, with 8 bases in the middle. Per the germline V gene, CDR1 is GKSSPN and CDR2 is SITVG. CDR3 length: 13 residues. The CDR3 loop is CAWRQGANSDYTF. The CDR3 DNA, read in part, is TGTGCCTGGAGGCAGGGTGCAAACTCC.

Regarding this clone: Here the gene names and germline are mouse. The same CDR3 arises from other DNA sequences in this sample as well. Partial CDR3 DNA: TGTGCCAGCAGTTTAACAGACTATGCT. Residues: CASSLTDYA. In full, the CDR3 is CASSLTDYAEQFF. J is TRBJ2-1 and V is TRBV14; D unresolved. The read is 4 residues too short to cover the CDR3 end, so that end is filled in from the germline J gene. The CDR3 has 13 residues. Germline CDR1 reads SGHDT; CDR2 reads FRDEAV. V shed 2 bases and J shed 2 bases, with 5 bases lying between them.